This TCR beta chain emerged from a study of T cells in Graves' hyperthyroidism and ophthalmopathy. About the research overall: Prior to any treatment, at the point of initial diagnosis, peripheral blood was collected.

The CDR3 has 13 residues. Deletions cut 3 bases from V and 7 bases from J, with 12 bases between. Germline V gives CDR1 SNHLY, CDR2 FYNNEI. Ophthalmopathy in the patients scored at least 3 on Clinical Activity Score and at least 4 on NOSPECS grade, lasting under 3 months. Investigators excluded patients with uncontrolled infection, other autoimmune disease, pregnancy or lactation. Cells are PBMCs isolated from more than 8.5 ml of fresh blood. TCR beta CDR3 sequences were amplified from RNA transcripts. An initial round of RT-PCR targeting the TCR CDR3 relied on the HTBI primer set. TCRdb used MiXCR to reprocess the multiplex PCR reads, holding one entry per CDR3 protein. The table has approximately 300,000 distinct CDR3 sequences, around 15% seen once; the top ten hold about 50%. This clonotype came up many times.

The chain couples TRBV2 to TRBJ2-5; D ambiguous. The sequence came from a woman aged 60-75 years with Graves' ophthalmopathy. The sample consisted of blood. The CDR3 sequence: CASSEFQLGTQYF. CDR3 DNA sequence: TGTGCCAGCAGTGAGTTCCAGTTAGGGACCCAGTACTTC.